Reported below is one TCR beta chain. Its antigen is unknown. This sample is drawn from a study of the immune and genomic landscape of osteosarcoma. Study-wide results and limits: No matched normal tissue; external skin and blood data served as benchmarks. Roughly five repertoires, each under 100 clonotypes, were dominated by one hyperexpanded clone. Compared with cold C1, the hot C3 cluster had higher, still-low clonality.

V shed 5 bases and J shed 13 bases, with 23 bases lying between them. Germline-derived CDR1 and CDR2 are MNHEY and SMNVEV (reference sequence). This CDR3 contains 14 residues. Primary, local recurrence and metastasis osteosarcoma tumors were taken after treatment from poor-prognosis patients. Assay used: immunoSEQ multiplex PCR; TCRdb lists only in-frame clones, some missing. Of about 4,600 clones listed, roughly 77% are singletons. This chain uses TRBV27 with TRBJ1-2; possibly TRBD1 for D (5 bases). The clonotype was recovered from a human donor with osteosarcoma. Sequencing was performed on osteosarcoma tumor tissue from the femur. CDR3 sequence: CASSTRDGGGCCTF. CDR3 DNA: TGTGCCAGCAGTACTCGGGACGGAGGTGGGTGTTGCACCTTC.